The table lists the clone carrying this TCR beta chain with many counts. The antigen is not known. The data belong to a study of human T cells and chemical hapten exposure. Study conclusions and caveats: Donors' alopecia may make their immune response differ from healthy people's. PT1 expanded TCR counts correlated positively with patch test score. Controls formed significantly fewer large CDR3 similarity clusters than expanded TCRs did.

This sample's time point: pre-sensitization, week 0. Specified treatment: therapeutic diphenylcyclopropenone sensitization with weekly scalp DPC. Authors' processing steps: Across samples, TCR counts had a median of roughly 98,000 and ranged from about 20,000 to 750,000. TCRdb itself ran the RACE reads through MiXCR, one entry per CDR3 protein. TCRdb's processing, not the study's, gives the V and J calls here. The sample carries more than 300,000 distinct CDR3 sequences, around 5.5% recorded once. Germline V CDR1 and CDR2: SGDLS, YYNGEE. This CDR3 has 16 amino acids. J lost 5 bases, V lost 2 bases, and 5 bases had no gene match.

This TCR was recovered from a woman aged 18-29 years with alopecia areata. Some clones in this sample may be carry-over from other donors' samples. The sample was whole blood, taken in connection with sensitization to the hapten diphenylcyclopropenone (DPC). This chain uses TRBV9 with TRBJ1-6; 9 nucleotides match TRBD1. CDR3 DNA sequence: TGTGCCAGCAGCGTTACAGGGGGCAATAATAATTCACCCCTCCACTTT. It translates to CASSVTGGNNNSPLHF.